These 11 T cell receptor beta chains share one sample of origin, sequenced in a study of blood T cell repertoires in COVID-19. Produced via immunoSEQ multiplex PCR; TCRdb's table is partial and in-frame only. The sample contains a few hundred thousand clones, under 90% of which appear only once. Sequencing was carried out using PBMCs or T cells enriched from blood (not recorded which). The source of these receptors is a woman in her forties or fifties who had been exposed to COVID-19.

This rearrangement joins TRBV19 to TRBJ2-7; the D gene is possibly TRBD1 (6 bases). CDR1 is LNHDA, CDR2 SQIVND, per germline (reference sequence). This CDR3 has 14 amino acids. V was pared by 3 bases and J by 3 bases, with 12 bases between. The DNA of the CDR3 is TGTGCCAGTAGTATGGGGCAGGGGTACTACGAGCAGTACTTC. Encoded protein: CASSMGQGYYEQYF.

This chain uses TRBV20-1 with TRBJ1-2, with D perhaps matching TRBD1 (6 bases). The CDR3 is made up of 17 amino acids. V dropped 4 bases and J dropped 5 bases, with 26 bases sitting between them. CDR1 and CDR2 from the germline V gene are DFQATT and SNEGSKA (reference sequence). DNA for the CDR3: TGCAGTGCTAATGACCCGACCCGGCGGGGGGCGTTGTATGGCTACACCTTC. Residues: CSANDPTRRGALYGYTF.

The CDR3 loop is CASSLRVSGGNYGYTF. The CDR3 DNA reads as TGCGCCAGCAGCTTGCGGGTTTCAGGGGGGAACTATGGCTACACCTTC. The rearrangement joins TRBV5-1 to TRBJ1-2; TRBD1 matches 7 bases. Trimming took 1 base from V and 2 from J; bases not matched to a gene: 8. Per germline, CDR1 SGHRS and CDR2 YFSETQ. The CDR3 covers 16 residues.

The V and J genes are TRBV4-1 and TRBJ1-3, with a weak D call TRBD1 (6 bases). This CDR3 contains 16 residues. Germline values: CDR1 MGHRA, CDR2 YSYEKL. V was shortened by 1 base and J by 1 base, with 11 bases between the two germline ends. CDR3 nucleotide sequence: TGCGCCAGCAGCCAAGGGCCACAGGGTTCTGGAAACACCATATATTTT. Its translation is CASSQGPQGSGNTIYF.

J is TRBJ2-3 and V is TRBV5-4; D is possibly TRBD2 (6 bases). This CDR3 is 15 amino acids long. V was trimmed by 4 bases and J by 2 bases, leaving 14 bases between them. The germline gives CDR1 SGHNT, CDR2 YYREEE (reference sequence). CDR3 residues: CASSPYGGDTDTQYF. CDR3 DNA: TGTGCCAGCAGCCCATACGGGGGAGACACAGATACGCAGTATTTT.

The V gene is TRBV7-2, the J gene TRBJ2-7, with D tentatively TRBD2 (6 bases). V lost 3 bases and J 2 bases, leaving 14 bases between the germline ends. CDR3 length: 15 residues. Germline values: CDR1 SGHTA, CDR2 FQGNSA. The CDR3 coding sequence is TGTGCCAGCAGCTTTGACGGGAGAGGGCCCTACGAGCAGTACTTC. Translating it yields CASSFDGRGPYEQYF.

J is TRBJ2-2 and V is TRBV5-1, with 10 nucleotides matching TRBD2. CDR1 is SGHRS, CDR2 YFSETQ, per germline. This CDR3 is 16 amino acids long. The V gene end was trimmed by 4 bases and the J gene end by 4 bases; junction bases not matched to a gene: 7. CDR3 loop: CASSETPSGGTGELFF. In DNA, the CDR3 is TGCGCCAGCAGCGAGACCCCTAGCGGGGGCACCGGGGAGCTGTTTTTT.

The CDR3 protein is CASSGGKEQFF. The CDR3 nucleotides read TGTGCCAGCAGTGGGGGCAAGGAGCAGTTCTTC. The chain has TRBV9 and TRBJ2-1; perhaps TRBD1 as D (6 bases). Germline-derived CDR1 and CDR2 are SGDLS and YYNGEE. CDR3 length: 11 residues. V lost 5 bases and J 10 bases, leaving 10 bases between the germline ends.

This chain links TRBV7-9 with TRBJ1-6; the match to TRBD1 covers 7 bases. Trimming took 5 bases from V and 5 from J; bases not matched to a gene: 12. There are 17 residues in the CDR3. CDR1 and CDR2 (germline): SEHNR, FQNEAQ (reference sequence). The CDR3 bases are TGTGCCAGCAGCGGGACAGTCTCGTCCGTCGATAATTCACCCCTCCACTTT. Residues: CASSGTVSSVDNSPLHF. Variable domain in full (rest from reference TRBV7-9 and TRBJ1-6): DTGVSQNPRHKITKRGQNVTFRCDPISEHNRLYWYRQTLGQGPEFLTYFQNEAQLEKSRLLSDRFSAERPKGSFSTLEIQRTEQGDSAMYLCASSGTVSSVDNSPLHFGNGTRLTVT.

The CDR3 DNA is TGTGCCAGCTCACCAGACTCGGTTGAAGCTTTCTTT. Residues: CASSPDSVEAFF. The chain employs TRBV18 and TRBJ1-1; D gene uncertain. Germline values: CDR1 KGHSH, CDR2 LQKENI. V was shortened by 2 bases and J by 7 bases, with 8 bases between the two germline ends. The CDR3 contains 12 residues.

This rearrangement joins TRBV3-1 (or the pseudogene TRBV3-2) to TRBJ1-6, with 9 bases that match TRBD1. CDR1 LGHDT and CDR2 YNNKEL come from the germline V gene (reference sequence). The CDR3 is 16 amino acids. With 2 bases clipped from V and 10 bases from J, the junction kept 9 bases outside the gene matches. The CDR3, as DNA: TGTGCCAGCAGCCAATCGACAGGGGGTCGACGATCACCCCTCCACTTT. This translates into CASSQSTGGRRSPLHF.